This T cell receptor (beta chain) is from a study of shared clonotypes between healthy human individuals. About this clone itself: The junction differs from germline at one of its ends, possibly a read error.

The table came from immunoSEQ multiplex PCR; TCRdb's copy has only in-frame clones and leaves some out. The sample includes roughly 590,000 clones, 95% to 96% of them seen just once. Germline CDR1 is MGHRA and CDR2 is YSYEKL. CDR3 length equals 13 residues. Naive CD8 cells, CD45RO-negative and positively selected for CCR7, excluded terminally differentiated effector memory CD45RA+ cells. The V and J genes are TRBV4-1 and TRBJ2-5; no firm D call. Sequencing was carried out using naive CD8+ T cells sorted from blood. This TCR derives from a woman between 25 and 40 years old in good health. The CDR3 protein is CASSQAARSPRDF. The DNA of the CDR3 is TGCGCCAGCAGCCAAGCCGCCCGCAGCCCTCGGGACTTC.